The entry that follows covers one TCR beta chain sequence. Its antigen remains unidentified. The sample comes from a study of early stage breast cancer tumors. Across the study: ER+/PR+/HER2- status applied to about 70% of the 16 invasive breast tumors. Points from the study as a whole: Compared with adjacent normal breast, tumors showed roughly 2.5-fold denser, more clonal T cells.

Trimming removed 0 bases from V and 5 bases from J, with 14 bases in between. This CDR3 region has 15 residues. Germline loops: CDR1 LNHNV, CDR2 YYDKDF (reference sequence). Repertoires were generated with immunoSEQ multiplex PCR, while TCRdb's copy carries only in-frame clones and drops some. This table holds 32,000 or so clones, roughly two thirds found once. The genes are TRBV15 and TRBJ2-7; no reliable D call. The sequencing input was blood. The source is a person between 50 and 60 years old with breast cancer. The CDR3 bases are TGTGCCACCAGCAGAGATAAGGGCCCGCTGAACGAGCAGTACTTC. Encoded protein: CATSRDKGPLNEQYF.